The following is a T cell receptor (beta chain) sequence with its context. Its specificity is not known. Over chemoradiotherapy, repertoires were sampled more than once. These data are taken from a study of chemoradiotherapy in HPV16-positive cancers. Clones were sequenced by immunoSEQ multiplex PCR, and TCRdb holds only the in-frame ones, with some missing. Of some 5,100 clones in the sample, roughly 86% were seen once. Overall study findings and caveats: Only a couple of HPV16-positive patients supplied the functional HPV-specificity definition. During treatment, candidate HPV-specific clones and E7-related motifs expanded in tumor.

There are 14 residues in the CDR3. CDR1 and CDR2 from the germline V gene are SGHVS and FQNEAQ. Trimming cost V 3 bases and J 7 bases; bases outside gene matches: 6. The source is a human donor with HPV-associated anogenital cancer. The starting material was tumor tissue, obtained from a patient who underwent chemoradiotherapy. The chain combines TRBV7-8 with TRBJ1-1, with TRBD1 matching over 9 bases. The DNA of the CDR3 is TGTGCCAGCAGCTTCCGACAGGGGGTAGTTGAAGCTTTCTTT. Translation: CASSFRQGVVEAFF.